Sequencing of this T cell receptor beta chain was carried out in a study of shared clonotypes between healthy human individuals. PCR replicates performed on unsorted PBMC used roughly 300 ng DNA, 25,000 to 35,000 T cell genomes. Libraries were prepared by immunoSEQ multiplex PCR; TCRdb keeps only in-frame clonotypes and omits some of them. The table shows about half a million clones, with 79% occurring only once. The germline V and J ends were trimmed by 5 bases and 4 bases, with 21 bases remaining between them. Germline CDR1 reads MDHEN; CDR2 reads SYDVKM. This CDR3 region has 16 residues. This clone appeared a single time.

This sequence was found in a woman aged 40 to 50 in good health. Some clones in this sample may be carry-over from other donors' samples. Sequencing used PBMCs. This chain uses TRBV28 with TRBJ2-7; no firm D call. CDR3 DNA sequence: TGTGCCAGCAGTCAACCAGCGAACTCAGGCCTTTACGAGCAGTACTTC. Its protein product is CASSQPANSGLYEQYF.